This record looks at one T cell receptor (beta chain) sequence and its context. Among Cohort 3 donors, those recovered had two negative PCRs, clearance, or symptom resolution. These data originate in a study of blood T cell repertoires in COVID-19. The wider study: Whether acute or convalescent, the COVID-19 samples came from the United States, Italy and Spain.

V shed 1 base and J shed 5 bases, with 15 bases lying between them. CDR1 is LNHDA and CDR2 is SQIVND in the germline V gene (reference sequence). The length of the CDR3 is 16 residues. Original processing notes: Amplification of reference gene primers was used by the study to estimate nucleated cell counts. The repertoire was sequenced with immunoSEQ multiplex PCR; TCRdb's copy has only in-frame clones and lacks some. Clone size and the V and J calls come from that table; the DNA yielded D and trimming. Here the sample spans 150,000 to 200,000 clones, about 78% being singletons. Sequencing input: PBMCs or T cells enriched from blood (not recorded which). This clonotype originated in a woman in her fifties or sixties who had recovered from COVID-19. This rearrangement joins TRBV19 to TRBJ1-5; tentatively, D is TRBD1 (5 bases). The CDR3 here is CASSIGPGQRDQPQHF. In DNA form, the CDR3 reads TGTGCCAGTAGTATAGGTCCAGGGCAAAGGGATCAGCCCCAGCATTTT.